Following are 24 T cell receptor beta chains from one sample sequenced in a study of glioma-infiltrating T cells. TCR alpha and beta CDR3 regions were amplified from RNA using iRepertoire nested multiplex PCR. One entry per CDR3 protein, called by TCRdb with MiXCR from the multiplex PCR reads. The table lists 400,000 or so distinct CDR3 sequences, more than 35% of them singletons, with around 12% in the top ten. The material sequenced was glioma tissue, nonneoplastic brain tissue, or PBMCs (not recorded which). The origin of the receptors is a human donor with low-grade glioma or glioblastoma, undergoing nonglioma brain surgery, or in good health (not recorded which).

The chain uses TRBV7-8 and TRBJ1-2, with D unclear. V shed 5 bases and J shed 7 bases, with 20 bases lying between them. The CDR3 loop spans 15 amino acids. Germline loops: CDR1 SGHVS, CDR2 FQNEAQ. The CDR3 loop is CASSPARSGLRGYTF. In DNA form, the CDR3 reads TGTGCCAGCAGCCCAGCTCGTAGCGGACTGCGTGGCTACACCTTC.

This chain links TRBV7-3 with TRBJ2-3; D call uncertain. The germline V gene encodes CDR1 SGHTA and CDR2 FQGTGA. The V end lost 3 bases, the J end lost 2 bases, and 9 bases lay between the germline ends. The CDR3 extends over 14 amino acids. CDR3 DNA sequence: TGTGCCAGCAGCTTTCTGGGTACCACAGATACGCAGTATTTT. Amino acids: CASSFLGTTDTQYF.

CDR3 bases: TGCAGTGCTAGGTCTCCGCAAGAGACCCAGTACTTC. Translated, it gives CSARSPQETQYF. The chain couples TRBV20-1 to TRBJ2-5, with D uncertain. Trimming removed 3 bases at V and 2 bases at J, with 7 bases between. CDR1 and CDR2 (germline): DFQATT, SNEGSKA (reference sequence). This CDR3 region has 12 residues.

This clonotype has at least ten counts. The chain combines TRBV20-1 with TRBJ2-7, with TRBD1 identical over 7 bases. Germline V CDR1 and CDR2: DFQATT, SNEGSKA (reference sequence). The CDR3 length is 12 residues. V dropped 8 bases and J dropped 2; count of bases not matched to a gene: 6. CDR3 protein: CSNRDSAYEQYF. CDR3 DNA: TGCAGTAACCGGGACAGTGCCTACGAGCAGTACTTC.

This clonotype showed up just once. The chain has TRBV6-2 or TRBV6-3 and TRBJ2-7; D tentatively reads TRBD1 or TRBD2 (7 bases each). The CDR3 runs to 15 residues. Trimming pared 5 bases from V and 4 bases from J, leaving 18 bases between. The germline gives CDR1 MNHEY, CDR2 SVGEGT. CDR3 residues: CASSVRDSGVYEQYF. The DNA for the CDR3 is TGTGCCAGCAGTGTCCGGGACAGCGGGGTTTACGAGCAGTACTTC.

The V call is TRBV20-1, the J call TRBJ2-7, with 7 bases lining up with TRBD2. The CDR3 contains 12 residues. In germline, CDR1 is DFQATT, CDR2 SNEGSKA (reference sequence). Trimming removed 6 bases from V and 3 bases from J; junction bases left unmatched: 5. The CDR3 loop is CSAAGLHYEQYF. DNA for the CDR3: TGCAGTGCAGCGGGACTCCACTACGAGCAGTACTTC.

V usage is TRBV20-1 and J usage is TRBJ2-2, with TRBD2 as a possible D gene (6 bases). Trimming removed 0 bases from V and 2 bases from J, with 13 bases in between. Per germline, CDR1 DFQATT and CDR2 SNEGSKA (reference sequence). CDR3 length equals 16 residues. This CDR3 reads CSARDGLHRNTGELFF. The CDR3 DNA is TGCAGTGCTAGAGATGGACTACACCGCAACACCGGGGAGCTGTTTTTT.

The table lists this clonotype with a few counts. This rearrangement joins TRBV4-2 to TRBJ2-3, with 8 nucleotides matching TRBD1. The V gene's germline CDR1 is LGHNA and CDR2 YNFKEQ. The CDR3 extends over 16 amino acids. With 0 bases clipped from V and 2 bases from J, the junction kept 4 bases outside the gene matches. CDR3 in amino acids: CASSQEPGGPTDTQYF. The CDR3 DNA reads as TGTGCCAGCAGCCAAGAACCAGGGGGCCCCACAGATACGCAGTATTTT.

This clonotype came up a few times. The rearrangement joins TRBV2 to TRBJ1-1; 7 positions match TRBD1. This CDR3 region has 14 residues. Trimming at V came to 5 bases and at J to 4 bases, leaving 7 bases not matched to a gene. Germline lookup yields CDR1 SNHLY and CDR2 FYNNEI. Written as DNA, the CDR3 is TGTGCCAGCAGTTCACAGGGGAAGGTCACTGAAGCTTTCTTT. Translation: CASSSQGKVTEAFF. The whole variable domain, remainder taken from reference TRBV2 and TRBJ1-1, is EPEVTQTPSHQVTQMGQEVILRCVPISNHLYFYWYRQILGQKVEFLVSFYNNEISEKSEIFDDQFSVERPDGSNFTLKIRSTKLEDSAMYFCASSSQGKVTEAFFGQGTRLTVV.

This clonotype appeared a few times. The rearrangement links TRBV4-1 to TRBJ2-2; D is undetermined. CDR3 length: 16 amino acids. Trimming cost V 1 base and J 3 bases, with 12 bases left between them. Germline V gives CDR1 MGHRA, CDR2 YSYEKL. The CDR3 here is CASSQGSRRDTGELFF. In nucleotides, the CDR3 is TGCGCCAGCAGCCAAGGATCGCGGAGAGACACCGGGGAGCTGTTTTTT.

The chain is built from TRBV5-1 and TRBJ1-1, with D perhaps TRBD1 (5 bases). The CDR3 consists of 14 residues. The V end was cut by 4 bases, the J end by 10 bases, with 20 bases between. The germline CDR1 and CDR2 sequences are SGHRS and YFSETQ. In DNA form, the CDR3 reads TGCGCCAGCAGCCCGGTTTTGGGACCTACGATAGCTTTCTTT. Translation: CASSPVLGPTIAFF.

This chain links TRBV9 with TRBJ2-3; D might be TRBD2 (6 bases). V lost 6 bases and J 6 bases, leaving 17 bases between the germline ends. There are 14 residues in the CDR3. CDR1 and CDR2 from the germline V gene are SGDLS and YYNGEE. The CDR3 is CASNRGTPMDTQYF. As DNA, the CDR3 is TGTGCCAGCAACCGGGGGACGCCCATGGATACGCAGTATTTT.

In this sample, this clonotype turned up a few times. The chain employs TRBV7-8 and TRBJ1-5, with 9 bases matching TRBD1. The CDR3 is 15 amino acids. Germline lookup yields CDR1 SGHVS and CDR2 FQNEAQ. With V trimmed by 5 bases and J by 6 bases, 8 bases remained unmatched. The CDR3 here is CASSRGQGWTQPQHF. The CDR3 DNA is TGTGCCAGCAGCCGAGGACAGGGGTGGACTCAGCCCCAGCATTTT.

The chain couples TRBV5-8 to TRBJ1-1; TRBD1 is a possible D gene (5 bases). The CDR3 length is 13 residues. The germline V gene has CDR1 SGHTS and CDR2 YDEGEE. V dropped 4 bases and J dropped 8 bases, with 15 bases sitting between them. The CDR3 coding sequence is TGTGCCAGCAGCCGATCAGGGTACTCAGAAGCTTTCTTT. Amino acid sequence: CASSRSGYSEAFF.

Worth noting for this clonotype: With a much larger clone just one base away, this may be a read error. The V call is TRBV28, the J call TRBJ2-5, with D perhaps being TRBD1 or TRBD2 (6 bases each). Germline-derived CDR1 and CDR2 are MDHEN and SYDVKM. The CDR3 contains 13 residues. For the CDR3, the DNA is TGTGGCAGCACAGGATTCAGGGGAGGGACCCAGTACTTC. It yields the protein CGSTGFRGGTQYF.

To note about this clonotype: This sequence may be a read error, since a much larger clone differs from it by one base. This chain joins TRBV27 and TRBJ2-1, with 11 bases fitting TRBD2. Unmatched junction bases numbered 3, after V lost 1 base and J lost 7 bases. Germline V gene lookup returns CDR1 MNHEY and CDR2 SMNVEV (reference sequence). The CDR3 loop spans 15 amino acids. CDR3 coding DNA: TGTGCCAGCAGTTTATGTACTAGCGGGAGAAATGAGCAGTTCTTC. It encodes CASSLCTSGRNEQFF.

The chain is built from TRBV6-2 or TRBV6-3 and TRBJ2-7, with D possibly TRBD1 on 6 matching bases. Germline loops: CDR1 MNHEY, CDR2 SVGEGT. V dropped 2 bases and J dropped 8 bases, with 19 bases sitting between them. CDR3 length: 15 amino acids. CDR3 bases: TGTGCCAGCAGTTACCGAGGACAGCGAGACGATAAGCAGTACTTC. Translating gives CASSYRGQRDDKQYF.

This clonotype was observed many times. The genes are TRBV6-2 or TRBV6-3 and TRBJ1-1, with 7 positions matching TRBD1. CDR3 length: 14 amino acids. Germline CDR1 reads MNHEY; CDR2 reads SVGEGT. With V trimmed by 2 bases and J by 3 bases, 3 bases remained unmatched. The chain's CDR3 is CASSYGQAHTEAFF. As DNA, the CDR3 is TGTGCCAGCAGTTACGGACAGGCGCACACTGAAGCTTTCTTT.

This clonotype was recorded a few times. This chain joins TRBV20-1 and TRBJ2-1, with 7 bases that match TRBD2. The germline gives CDR1 DFQATT, CDR2 SNEGSKA (reference sequence). V trimming: 5 bases; J trimming: 4 bases; junction bases outside the gene matches: 14. There are 16 residues in the CDR3. CDR3 residues: CSAVPRLAPSYNEQFF. CDR3 nucleotide sequence: TGCAGTGCTGTCCCTCGACTAGCTCCGTCATACAATGAGCAGTTCTTC.

This clonotype was detected only a few times. The chain recombines TRBV7-3 with TRBJ2-3; 13 bases are shared with TRBD2. The germline CDR1 and CDR2 sequences are SGHTA and FQGTGA. The CDR3 has 17 residues. V dropped 5 bases and J dropped 8; count of bases not matched to a gene: 13. CDR3 DNA: TGTGCCAGCAGCCCCAGGCCCGGGACTAGCGGGACCGGTACGCAGTATTTT. Amino acid sequence: CASSPRPGTSGTGTQYF. Together with reference TRBV7-3 and TRBJ2-3, the CDR3 gives the full variable domain: GAGVSQTPSNKVTEKGKYVELRCDPISGHTALYWYRQSLGQGPEFLIYFQGTGAADDSGLPNDRFFAVRPEGSVSTLKIQRTERGDSAVYLCASSPRPGTSGTGTQYFGPGTRLTVL.

The V and J genes are TRBV3-1 and TRBJ2-1; D might be TRBD1 or TRBD2, each matching 5 bases. The CDR3 is made up of 15 amino acids. V was shortened by 5 bases and J by 6 bases, with 17 bases between the two germline ends. CDR1 is LGHDT and CDR2 is YNNKEL in the germline V gene (reference sequence). The CDR3 here is CASSFTGASSNEQFF. The CDR3 DNA reads TGTGCCAGCAGCTTCACCGGGGCCAGCTCCAATGAGCAGTTCTTC.

The J gene is TRBJ1-1, the V gene TRBV10-3, with a weak D call TRBD1 (5 bases). This CDR3 comprises 14 residues. Germline CDR1 reads ENHRY; CDR2 reads SYGVKD. The ends were cut back, 3 bases at V and 2 bases at J, with 10 bases in the middle. For the CDR3, the DNA is TGTGCCATCAGTGACAGGGCCCTAAACACTGAAGCTTTCTTT. Amino acid sequence: CAISDRALNTEAFF.

Only a few counts were recorded for this clonotype. CDR3 protein: CASSMVREGPETQYF. The CDR3 nucleotides read TGTGCCAGTAGTATGGTACGGGAGGGCCCGGAGACCCAGTACTTC. The rearrangement joins TRBV19 to TRBJ2-5, with 8 bases fitting TRBD2. CDR1 and CDR2 from the germline V gene are LNHDA and SQIVND (reference sequence). V shed 3 bases and J 5 bases; nucleotides not matched to a gene: 8. The CDR3 spans 15 residues.

V gene TRBV27 combines with J gene TRBJ2-5; D gene ambiguous. This CDR3 has 14 amino acids. Trimming left V 6 bases short and J 2 bases short, with 13 bases between. CDR1 and CDR2 (germline): MNHEY, SMNVEV (reference sequence). The CDR3 here is CASSVGPTQETQYF. CDR3 nucleotides: TGTGCCAGCAGCGTAGGCCCTACACAAGAGACCCAGTACTTC.